Following are 19 T cell receptor beta chains from one sample sequenced in a study of blood T cell repertoires in COVID-19. Profiling relied on immunoSEQ multiplex PCR, and the TCRdb table lists in-frame clones only, not all of them. The sample contains fewer than 80,000 clones, about 88% of which appear only once. The specimen was peripheral blood. These receptors were taken from a man between 70 and 80 years old with acute or convalescent COVID-19.

The genes are TRBV28 and TRBJ1-1; 8 nucleotides agree with TRBD1. Trimming took 6 bases from V and 7 from J; bases not matched to a gene: 13. CDR1 and CDR2 (germline): MDHEN, SYDVKM. The CDR3 has 15 amino acids. CDR3 amino acids: CASSLTGVGQSEAFF. In DNA, the CDR3 is TGTGCCAGCAGCCTGACAGGGGTGGGACAGAGTGAAGCTTTCTTT.

This sequence joins TRBV13 and TRBJ2-7, with 8 bases aligning to TRBD2. The CDR3 has 17 residues. V dropped 5 bases and J dropped 2; count of bases not matched to a gene: 14. CDR1 and CDR2 (germline): PRHDT, FYEKMQ (reference sequence). CDR3 residues: CASSPITRLALTYEQYF. In DNA form, the CDR3 reads TGTGCCAGCAGCCCGATCACGAGACTAGCGCTCACCTACGAGCAGTACTTC.

The chain is built from TRBV11-3 and TRBJ2-3; D unresolved. The CDR3 spans 17 residues. V shed 5 bases and J shed 1 base, with 19 bases lying between them. Looked up from germline, CDR1 is SGHNT and CDR2 is YENEEA. CDR3 loop: CASSQTGPSPGTDTQYF. CDR3 sequence (DNA): TGTGCCAGCAGCCAAACTGGGCCTTCCCCCGGCACAGATACGCAGTATTTT.

This chain links TRBV11-3 with TRBJ2-5; D gene unclear. Germline V lookup: CDR1 SGHNT, CDR2 YENEEA. The CDR3 runs 13 residues. V lost 1 base and J lost 2, with 5 bases in between. The CDR3 nucleotides are TGTGCCAGCAGCTTAGGTCCACAAGAGACCCAGTACTTC. Its translation: CASSLGPQETQYF.

This clone showed up just a few times. The J gene is TRBJ1-2, the V gene TRBV9, with 8 bases that match TRBD1. The CDR3 runs to 16 residues. Germline CDR1 reads SGDLS; CDR2 reads YYNGEE. J was trimmed by 4 bases and V by 1 base; bases with no gene match: 9. DNA of the CDR3: TGTGCCAGCAGCGTAAGACCAGGGGGCATAAGCTATGGCTACACCTTC. Protein sequence: CASSVRPGGISYGYTF. The full variable domain, with the rest looked up from reference TRBV9 and TRBJ1-2, is DSGVTQTPKHLITATGQRVTLRCSPRSGDLSVYWYQQSLDQGLQFLIQYYNGEERAKGNILERFSAQQFPDLHSELNLSSLELGDSALYFCASSVRPGGISYGYTFGSGTRLTVV.

The chain carries TRBV6-1 and TRBJ2-2; 7 nucleotides align to TRBD1. The CDR3 is made up of 13 amino acids. Germline values: CDR1 MNHNS, CDR2 SASEGT. V dropped 6 bases and J dropped 4; count of bases not matched to a gene: 2. The chain's CDR3 is CASSYRGTGELFF. DNA of the CDR3: TGTGCCAGCAGCTACAGGGGCACCGGGGAGCTGTTTTTT.

The rearrangement uses TRBV7-9 and TRBJ2-1; 10 nucleotides align to TRBD2. CDR3 size: 15 residues. V shed 2 bases, J shed 8 bases, and the junction held 6 bases outside the gene matches. Germline CDR1 is SEHNR and CDR2 is FQNEAQ (reference sequence). CDR3 in amino acids: CASSLYSSGGDEQFF. As DNA, the CDR3 is TGTGCCAGCAGCTTATATTCCAGCGGGGGGGATGAGCAGTTCTTC. Drawing the rest from reference TRBV7-9 and TRBJ2-1, the complete variable domain is DTGVSQNPRHKITKRGQNVTFRCDPISEHNRLYWYRQTLGQGPEFLTYFQNEAQLEKSRLLSDRFSAERPKGSFSTLEIQRTEQGDSAMYLCASSLYSSGGDEQFFGPGTRLTVL.

V is TRBV7-2 and J is TRBJ1-3; TRBD1 might be the D (5 bases). Trimming removed 4 bases at V and 0 bases at J, with 10 bases between. CDR3 length: 15 residues. CDR1 is SGHTA and CDR2 is FQGNSA in the germline V gene. CDR3 amino acids: CASSWRQTSGNTIYF. CDR3 bases: TGTGCCAGCAGCTGGAGACAGACCTCTGGAAACACCATATATTTT.

The V and J genes are TRBV28 and TRBJ1-1, with D possibly being TRBD1 (5 bases). The CDR3 loop spans 15 amino acids. The germline V and J ends were trimmed by 2 bases and 4 bases, with 14 bases remaining between them. The germline gives CDR1 MDHEN, CDR2 SYDVKM. CDR3: CASSLGGALITEAFF. DNA for the CDR3: TGTGCCAGCAGTTTAGGTGGGGCGCTGATCACTGAAGCTTTCTTT.

The chain links TRBV28 to TRBJ2-5; D might be TRBD2 (7 bases). CDR3 size: 16 residues. V lost 5 bases and J lost 3, with 19 bases in between. The V gene's germline CDR1 is MDHEN and CDR2 SYDVKM. The CDR3 DNA reads TGTGCCAGCAGTGAGGGGGGGGGTTCGGTGGAAGAGACCCAGTACTTC. Residues: CASSEGGGSVEETQYF.

The gene calls are TRBV5-1 and TRBJ1-1; 7 bases align to TRBD1. The V segment lost 0 bases and the J segment 1 base; nucleotides outside the gene matches: 3. CDR3 size: 15 residues. In germline, CDR1 is SGHRS, CDR2 YFSETQ. The CDR3 spells CASSLEQGRNTEAFF. For the CDR3, the DNA is TGCGCCAGCAGCTTGGAACAGGGGAGGAACACTGAAGCTTTCTTT.

This chain links TRBV7-3 with TRBJ2-1, with a tentative D call TRBD1 (6 bases). V lost 5 bases, J lost 8 bases, and 19 bases lay in between. The CDR3 totals 15 residues. In germline, CDR1 is SGHTA, CDR2 FQGTGA. The CDR3 spells CASSQQGAHGDEQFF. DNA of the CDR3: TGTGCCAGCAGCCAACAGGGTGCACACGGTGATGAGCAGTTCTTC.

The CDR3 loop is CASSQGTGRYHEQFF. For the CDR3, the DNA is TGTGCCAGCAGCCAGGGGACAGGAAGATATCATGAGCAGTTCTTC. The chain links TRBV3-1 (or the pseudogene TRBV3-2) to TRBJ2-1, with 8 bases that match TRBD1. The CDR3 runs 15 residues. V shed 3 bases, J shed 8 bases, and the junction held 9 bases outside the gene matches. Germline CDR1 is LGHDT and CDR2 is YNNKEL (reference sequence).

The rearrangement joins TRBV4-2 to TRBJ2-2, with 9 nucleotides matching TRBD2. Trimming at V came to 4 bases and at J to 0 bases, leaving 3 bases not matched to a gene. Germline V gives CDR1 LGHNA, CDR2 YNFKEQ. The CDR3 runs to 16 residues. The DNA of the CDR3 is TGTGCCAGCAGCCTCCGACTAGCGGCGAACACCGGGGAGCTGTTTTTT. Translated: CASSLRLAANTGELFF.

The CDR3, as DNA: TGTGCCAGCAGTTACCGCCTCCGGGACAGCCTCTACGAGCAGTACTTC. The encoded protein is CASSYRLRDSLYEQYF. This sequence joins TRBV6-5 and TRBJ2-7; TRBD1 aligns across 7 bases. The CDR3 spans 16 residues. The J segment lost 3 bases and the V segment lost 2 bases, leaving 10 bases of the junction unmatched. Germline CDR1 MNHEY, CDR2 SVGAGI.

The V gene is TRBV5-1, the J gene TRBJ2-5; maybe TRBD1 (5 bases). This CDR3 is built from 12 residues. Germline V CDR1 and CDR2: SGHRS, YFSETQ. Trimming stripped 5 bases from V and 5 bases from J, with 10 bases between. CDR3 loop: CASSRGSETQYF. The CDR3 DNA follows: TGCGCCAGCAGTAGGGGAAGTGAGACCCAGTACTTC. The complete variable domain, with remaining parts taken from reference TRBV5-1 and TRBJ2-5, reads KAGVTQTPRYLIKTRGQQVTLSCSPISGHRSVSWYQQTPGQGLQFLFEYFSETQRNKGNFPGRFSGRQFSNSRSEMNVSTLELGDSALYLCASSRGSETQYFGPGTRLLVL.

This sequence joins TRBV19 and TRBJ1-1; 8 positions agree with TRBD1. The CDR3 has 15 amino acids. Trimming at V came to 3 bases and at J to 1 base, leaving 4 bases not matched to a gene. Germline loops: CDR1 LNHDA, CDR2 SQIVND (reference sequence). The DNA of the CDR3 is TGTGCCAGTAGTATGGCAGGGGGCCGGAACACTGAAGCTTTCTTT. Translation: CASSMAGGRNTEAFF.

The chain couples TRBV11-2 to TRBJ2-7; a weak D match, TRBD1 (6 bases). Trimming pared 3 bases from V and 1 base from J, leaving 10 bases between. CDR1 SGHAT and CDR2 FQNNGV come from the germline V gene. This CDR3 is built from 14 residues. CDR3 sequence (DNA): TGTGCCAGCAGCTTCAGGACAGAGTCCTACGAGCAGTACTTC. Amino acid sequence: CASSFRTESYEQYF.

The chain couples TRBV4-1 to TRBJ1-2, with a tentative D call TRBD1 (6 bases). Per germline, CDR1 MGHRA and CDR2 YSYEKL. The CDR3 is made up of 16 amino acids. V lost 3 bases to trimming and J lost 4 bases, with 18 bases between them. The CDR3 bases are TGCGCCAGCAGCCATGGCGCAGGGGAATTGAGCTATGGCTACACCTTC. It is translated as CASSHGAGELSYGYTF.